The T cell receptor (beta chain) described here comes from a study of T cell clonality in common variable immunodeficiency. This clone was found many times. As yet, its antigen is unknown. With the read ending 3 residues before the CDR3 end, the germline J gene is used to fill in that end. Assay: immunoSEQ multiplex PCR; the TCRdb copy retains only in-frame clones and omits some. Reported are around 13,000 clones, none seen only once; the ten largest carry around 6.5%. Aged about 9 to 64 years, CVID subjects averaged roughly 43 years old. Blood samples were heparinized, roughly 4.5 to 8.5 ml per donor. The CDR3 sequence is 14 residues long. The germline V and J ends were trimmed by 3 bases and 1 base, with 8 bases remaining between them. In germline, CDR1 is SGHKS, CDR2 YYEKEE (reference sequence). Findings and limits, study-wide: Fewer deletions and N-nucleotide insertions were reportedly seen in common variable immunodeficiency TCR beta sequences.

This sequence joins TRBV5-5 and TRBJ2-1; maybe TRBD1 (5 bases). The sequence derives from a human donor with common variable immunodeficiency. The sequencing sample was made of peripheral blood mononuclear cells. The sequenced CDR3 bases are TGTGCCAGCAGCTCTGACAGTTCCTACAATGAG. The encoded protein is CASSSDSSYNE. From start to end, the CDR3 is CASSSDSSYNEQFF. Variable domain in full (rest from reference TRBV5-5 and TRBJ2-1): DAGVTQSPTHLIKTRGQQVTLRCSPISGHKSVSWYQQVLGQGPQFIFQYYEKEERGRGNFPDRFSARQFPNYSSELNVNALLLGDSALYLCASSSDSSYNEQFFGPGTRLTVL.